Presented here are 29 T cell receptor beta chains from one specimen sequenced in a study of blood T cells in healthy people across ages. A second PCR of about 7 to 12 cycles used a sample-barcoded 5' primer and a J-beta primer mix. Using its own MiXCR run on the 5' RACE reads, TCRdb lists one record per CDR3 protein. The table lists about 940,000 distinct CDR3 sequences, approximately 49% of them singletons. The sequenced sample was blood. Source of these receptors: a man younger than 40 in good health.

The sample holds a few counts of this clonotype. CDR3 protein: CASSALAATDNEQFF. The CDR3 DNA is TGTGCCAGCAGCGCACTAGCGGCGACGGACAATGAGCAGTTCTTC. The chain links TRBV7-3 to TRBJ2-1; 8 nucleotides line up with TRBD2. The germline V gene has CDR1 SGHTA and CDR2 FQGTGA. V gave up 5 bases and J gave up 5 bases; unmatched junction bases: 8. There are 15 residues in the CDR3. The variable domain in full, completed from reference TRBV7-3 and TRBJ2-1, reads GAGVSQTPSNKVTEKGKYVELRCDPISGHTALYWYRQSLGQGPEFLIYFQGTGAADDSGLPNDRFFAVRPEGSVSTLKIQRTERGDSAVYLCASSALAATDNEQFFGPGTRLTVL.

This clonotype has a handful of counts. The chain recombines TRBV18 with TRBJ2-3; the match to TRBD1 covers 7 bases. The germline V gene has CDR1 KGHSH and CDR2 LQKENI. V lost 2 bases and J lost 2; bases outside the gene matches: 4. The CDR3 is 15 residues long. The CDR3: CASSPRQGNTDTQYF. The CDR3, as DNA: TGTGCCAGCTCACCAAGACAGGGCAACACAGATACGCAGTATTTT. Full variable domain (rest looked up from reference TRBV18 and TRBJ2-3): NAGVMQNPRHLVRRRGQEARLRCSPMKGHSHVYWYRQLPEEGLKFMVYLQKENIIDESGMPKERFSAEFPKEGPSILRIQQVVRGDSAAYFCASSPRQGNTDTQYFGPGTRLTVL.

The rearrangement joins TRBV6-2 or TRBV6-3 to TRBJ2-1; 10 bases match TRBD2. From germline, CDR1 is MNHEY and CDR2 SVGEGT. The CDR3 covers 18 residues. The V and J ends lost 0 bases and 5 bases, in that order; junction bases with no gene match: 10. The CDR3 region has the DNA TGTGCCAGCAGTTACTCTCTAGCGGGGGTCCTGATTCACAATGAGCAGTTCTTC. It encodes CASSYSLAGVLIHNEQFF.

A remark on this clonotype: An end of the junction does not agree with germline; a read error may underlie this. This chain connects TRBV7-2 to TRBJ2-3; possibly TRBD1 or TRBD2 for D (5 bases each). This CDR3 is 15 amino acids long. Germline V CDR1 and CDR2: SGHTA, FQGNSA. The CDR3 region has the DNA TGTGCCAGCAGCCTAGCCAGGGTCCGACATGATACGCAGTATTTT. Its protein product is CASSLARVRHDTQYF.

The chain couples TRBV4-3 to TRBJ2-1, with D tentatively TRBD2 (7 bases). Looked up from germline, CDR1 is LGHNA and CDR2 is YSLEER. The CDR3 length is 16 residues. V lost 3 bases and J 4 bases, leaving 16 bases between the germline ends. In DNA form, the CDR3 reads TGCGCCAGCAGCCAGTCACGCGGGGGCTCATACAATGAGCAGTTCTTC. Encoded protein: CASSQSRGGSYNEQFF.

The chain combines TRBV5-1 with TRBJ2-1; 7 bases map to TRBD2. Trimming took 10 bases from V and 0 from J; bases not matched to a gene: 19. The germline V gene encodes CDR1 SGHRS and CDR2 YFSETQ. The CDR3 extends over 18 amino acids. In DNA form, the CDR3 reads TGCGCCCGGACCGGGACTACTAGTCTTCTTGGCTCCTACAATGAGCAGTTCTTC. This encodes CARTGTTSLLGSYNEQFF.

The chain links TRBV12-3 or TRBV12-4 to TRBJ2-3, with D tentatively TRBD2 (5 bases). The CDR3 totals 13 residues. Trimming shortened V by 11 bases and J by 6 bases, and 18 bases separated the two germline ends. DNA for the CDR3: TGTGCCGCCCGCCGCGGGCCCCGCGATACGCAGTATTTT. Translating gives CAARRGPRDTQYF.

The gene calls are TRBV9 and TRBJ1-4, with no clear D. CDR3 length equals 15 residues. Trimming took 3 bases from V and 6 from J, leaving 15 bases between them. CDR1 and CDR2 (germline): SGDLS, YYNGEE. This chain's CDR3 is CASSAQAGFDEKLFF. As DNA, the CDR3 is TGTGCCAGCAGCGCGCAGGCCGGTTTCGATGAAAAACTGTTTTTT.

V gene TRBV7-8 combines with J gene TRBJ2-1; D is undetermined. Looked up from germline, CDR1 is SGHVS and CDR2 is FQNEAQ. There are 14 residues in the CDR3. The V end was cut by 1 base, the J end by 9 bases, with 13 bases between. The CDR3 DNA reads TGTGCCAGCAGCTTAGTAGCACATTCTGGTGAGCAGTTCTTC. Translated, it gives CASSLVAHSGEQFF.

This clonotype turned up a few times. J is TRBJ2-1 and V is TRBV29-1; D uncertain. CDR1 and CDR2 from the germline V gene are SQVTM and ANQGSEA. V lost 6 bases and J 2 bases, leaving 20 bases between the germline ends. The CDR3 has 16 residues. As DNA, the CDR3 is TGCAGCGTCCAAAAGACGGTGCGAGTGGCCTACAATGAGCAGTTCTTC. It encodes CSVQKTVRVAYNEQFF.

V gene TRBV7-2 combines with J gene TRBJ1-2, with 9 bases identical to TRBD1. Germline-derived CDR1 and CDR2 are SGHTA and FQGNSA. V lost 7 bases to trimming and J lost 0 bases; unmatched junction nucleotides: 6. The CDR3 covers 15 residues. DNA for the CDR3: TGTGCCAGCACCTTTGACAGGGGGGCTAACTATGGCTACACCTTC. Translation: CASTFDRGANYGYTF.

V and J are TRBV4-3 and TRBJ1-1; D unresolved. The length of the CDR3 is 15 residues. Germline CDR1 and CDR2: LGHNA and YSLEER. V dropped 0 bases and J dropped 4 bases, with 12 bases sitting between them. This CDR3 reads CASSQERYLGTEAFF. The CDR3 region has the DNA TGCGCCAGCAGCCAAGAACGATACTTAGGCACTGAAGCTTTCTTT.

V usage is TRBV7-8 and J usage is TRBJ2-1; 7 nucleotides match TRBD2. Per germline, CDR1 SGHVS and CDR2 FQNEAQ. CDR3 length: 16 residues. V dropped 1 base and J dropped 14; count of bases not matched to a gene: 17. This chain's CDR3 is CASSLGLGREGREEFF. The CDR3 DNA reads TGTGCCAGCAGCTTAGGACTTGGGAGGGAGGGTAGGGAGGAGTTCTTC.

This clonotype was seen at least ten times. The chain has TRBV5-1 and TRBJ2-1; D might be TRBD1 (6 bases). Germline V gene sequence: CDR1 SGHRS, CDR2 YFSETQ. V lost 4 bases and J 4 bases, leaving 12 bases between the germline ends. The CDR3 contains 14 residues. The CDR3 DNA sequence: TGCGCCAGCAGCCACGGCGACAGGTACAATGAGCAGTTCTTC. This sequence encodes CASSHGDRYNEQFF.

This clonotype was recorded a few times. The rearrangement joins TRBV5-1 to TRBJ1-5; unclear D gene. Germline-derived CDR1 and CDR2 are SGHRS and YFSETQ. With 1 base removed from V and 3 bases from J, the gap between germline ends came to 11 bases. The CDR3 is 15 residues long. The CDR3 DNA follows: TGCGCCAGCAGCTTGTCGGGGTCTCCCAATCAGCCCCAGCATTTT. Amino acids: CASSLSGSPNQPQHF.

This clonotype was recorded a few times. The chain uses TRBV7-2 and TRBJ2-3; 11 bases map to TRBD2. The CDR3 loop spans 17 amino acids. The ends lost 4 bases at V and 0 bases at J; junction bases unmatched: 6. Looked up from germline, CDR1 is SGHTA and CDR2 is FQGNSA. The CDR3 sequence is CASSSTGTSGSTDTQYF. CDR3 DNA: TGTGCCAGCAGCTCCACCGGGACTAGCGGTAGCACAGATACGCAGTATTTT.

This chain joins TRBV7-3 and TRBJ2-1, with 8 bases lining up with TRBD2. Trimming at V came to 1 base and at J to 3 bases, leaving 5 bases not matched to a gene. Germline V gene sequence: CDR1 SGHTA, CDR2 FQGTGA. The CDR3 consists of 16 residues. CDR3 protein: CASSLKGRGDYNEQFF. The CDR3 DNA reads as TGTGCCAGCAGCTTAAAGGGGCGGGGGGACTACAATGAGCAGTTCTTC.

The chain couples TRBV3-1 to TRBJ2-6; D remains ambiguous. Per the germline V gene, CDR1 is LGHDT and CDR2 is YNNKEL (reference sequence). The CDR3 runs 18 residues. Trimming took off 5 bases at V and 0 bases at J, with 17 bases between the two ends. CDR3 nucleotides: TGTGCCAGCAGCTCCACGCGTGGCCCGTCCTCTGGGGCCAACGTCCTGACTTTC. This gives the protein CASSSTRGPSSGANVLTF.

This clonotype was counted between two and nine times. The DNA of the CDR3 is TGTGCCACCAGCGGGTTGGGGCCGCAGTATTTT. It translates to CATSGLGPQYF. This chain links TRBV24-1 with TRBJ2-3, with D possibly TRBD1 on 5 matching bases. The CDR3 is 11 amino acids. Trimming pared 7 bases from V and 10 bases from J, leaving 11 bases between. Germline lookup yields CDR1 KGHDR and CDR2 SFDVKD.

The CDR3 DNA reads as TGTGCCAGCAGTTTTGGTCGTTCCGTCTATGGCTACACCTTC. It translates to CASSFGRSVYGYTF. The gene calls are TRBV12-3 or TRBV12-4 and TRBJ1-2; D is unclear. The CDR3 sequence is 14 residues long. V was cut by 3 bases and J by 4 bases, with 12 bases left in between.

This chain connects TRBV7-9 to TRBJ2-3; possible D gene TRBD2, 5 bases. CDR3 length: 16 residues. Germline V gives CDR1 SEHNR, CDR2 FQNEAQ (reference sequence). V gave up 1 base and J gave up 5 bases, with 16 bases separating them. The CDR3 DNA reads as TGTGCCAGCAGCTTAGGAGCGGAACTTATGAGAGATACGCAGTATTTT. Amino acids: CASSLGAELMRDTQYF.

This clonotype was counted a few times. This chain links TRBV10-3 with TRBJ1-2, with TRBD1 as a possible D gene (6 bases). Trimming removed 3 bases from V and 5 bases from J, with 13 bases in between. From germline, CDR1 is ENHRY and CDR2 SYGVKD. The CDR3 runs 14 residues. This CDR3 reads CAISDPGAGYGYTF. Written as DNA, the CDR3 is TGTGCCATCAGTGACCCGGGGGCCGGGTATGGCTACACCTTC.

The rearrangement uses TRBV3-1 and TRBJ2-1, with D perhaps matching TRBD1 or TRBD2 (6 bases each). V gave up 6 bases and J gave up 8 bases, with 11 bases separating them. The germline V gene encodes CDR1 LGHDT and CDR2 YNNKEL (reference sequence). The CDR3 length is 12 residues. Here the CDR3 reads CASRGGLHEQFF. CDR3 coding DNA: TGTGCCAGCAGGGGGGGCCTGCATGAGCAGTTCTTC.

This clonotype was observed a few times. This chain links TRBV29-1 with TRBJ2-2; 8 bases match TRBD1. This CDR3 has 16 residues. The V and J ends lost 6 bases and 1 base, in that order; junction bases with no gene match: 10. Germline V gene sequence: CDR1 SQVTM, CDR2 ANQGSEA. The CDR3 loop reads CSVDLTGTGNTGELFF. The CDR3 DNA sequence: TGCAGCGTCGACCTAACCGGGACAGGGAACACCGGGGAGCTGTTTTTT.

This clonotype was detected many times. The chain has TRBV7-9 and TRBJ2-3; no clear D. The CDR3 totals 15 residues. V shed 3 bases and J shed 1 base, with 11 bases lying between them. Germline assignment: CDR1 SEHNR and CDR2 FQNEAQ (reference sequence). CDR3 protein: CASSFGRTGTDTQYF. For the CDR3, the DNA is TGTGCCAGCAGCTTCGGTCGGACGGGCACAGATACGCAGTATTTT.

The chain employs TRBV12-3 or TRBV12-4 and TRBJ2-3, with D possibly matching TRBD2 (6 bases). This CDR3 is built from 16 residues. The V and J ends lost 3 bases and 3 bases respectively, with 16 bases between them. CDR3 amino acids: CASSFYGTQKTDTQYF. Written as DNA, the CDR3 is TGTGCCAGCAGTTTCTACGGGACTCAGAAGACAGATACGCAGTATTTT.

This chain joins TRBV6-2 or TRBV6-3 and TRBJ2-7; TRBD1 matches 7 bases. The V gene's germline CDR1 is MNHEY and CDR2 SVGEGT. This CDR3 contains 15 residues. The V segment lost 0 bases and the J segment 12 bases; nucleotides outside the gene matches: 14. Written as DNA, the CDR3 is TGTGCCAGCAGTTACTCGATTGGCCGTGCGACAGGGTTGTACTTC. This translates into CASSYSIGRATGLYF.

The V and J genes are TRBV20-1 and TRBJ2-7; D gene uncertain. The V end lost 6 bases, the J end lost 2 bases, and 17 bases lay between the germline ends. This CDR3 has 14 residues. Per germline, CDR1 DFQATT and CDR2 SNEGSKA (reference sequence). This chain's CDR3 is CSARGLRIPYEQYF. In DNA, the CDR3 is TGCAGTGCACGAGGTTTGAGGATCCCCTACGAGCAGTACTTC.

This clonotype was seen a few times. The chain joins TRBV7-2 to TRBJ2-7; TRBD2 is a possible D gene (5 bases). The CDR3 contains 14 residues. Trimming took 5 bases from V and 4 from J, leaving 15 bases between them. Germline CDR1 reads SGHTA; CDR2 reads FQGNSA. Here the CDR3 reads CASSLTPGMYEQYF. Here the CDR3 DNA reads TGTGCCAGCAGCCTCACGCCGGGGATGTACGAGCAGTACTTC.